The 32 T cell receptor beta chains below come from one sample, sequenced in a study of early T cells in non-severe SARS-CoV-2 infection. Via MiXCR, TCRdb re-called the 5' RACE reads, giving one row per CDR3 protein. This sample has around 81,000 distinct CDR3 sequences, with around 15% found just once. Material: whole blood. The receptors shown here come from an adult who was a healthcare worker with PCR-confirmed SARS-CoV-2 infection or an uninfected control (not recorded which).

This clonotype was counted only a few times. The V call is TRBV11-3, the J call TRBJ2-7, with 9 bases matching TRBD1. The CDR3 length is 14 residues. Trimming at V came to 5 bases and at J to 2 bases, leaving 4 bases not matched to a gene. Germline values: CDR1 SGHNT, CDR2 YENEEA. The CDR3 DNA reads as TGTGCCAGCAGCCCCGGGACAGGGCCCTACGAGCAGTACTTC. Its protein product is CASSPGTGPYEQYF.

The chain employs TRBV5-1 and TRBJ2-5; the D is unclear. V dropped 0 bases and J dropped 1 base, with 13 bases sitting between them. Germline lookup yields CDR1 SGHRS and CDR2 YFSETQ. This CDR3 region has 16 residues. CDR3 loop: CASSLALGNAQETQYF. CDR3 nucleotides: TGCGCCAGCAGCTTGGCCTTGGGAAACGCCCAAGAGACCCAGTACTTC. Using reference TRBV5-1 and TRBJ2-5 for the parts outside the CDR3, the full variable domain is KAGVTQTPRYLIKTRGQQVTLSCSPISGHRSVSWYQQTPGQGLQFLFEYFSETQRNKGNFPGRFSGRQFSNSRSEMNVSTLELGDSALYLCASSLALGNAQETQYFGPGTRLLVL.

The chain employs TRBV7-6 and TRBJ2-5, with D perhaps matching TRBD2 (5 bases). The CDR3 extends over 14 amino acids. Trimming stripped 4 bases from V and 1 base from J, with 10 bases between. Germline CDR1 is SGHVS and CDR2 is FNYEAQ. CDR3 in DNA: TGTGCCAGCAGCTCCAGGACTTTCCAAGAGACCCAGTACTTC. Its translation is CASSSRTFQETQYF.

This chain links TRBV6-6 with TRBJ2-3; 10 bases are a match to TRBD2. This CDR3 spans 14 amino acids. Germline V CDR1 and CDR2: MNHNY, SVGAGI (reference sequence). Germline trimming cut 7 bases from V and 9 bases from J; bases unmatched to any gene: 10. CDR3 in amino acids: CASTSGGLPGTQYF. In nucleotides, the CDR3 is TGTGCCAGCACTAGCGGGGGCCTCCCCGGGACGCAGTATTTT.

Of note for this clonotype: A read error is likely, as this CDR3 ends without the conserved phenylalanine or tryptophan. CDR3 residues: CASSQVGTGELFL. For the CDR3, the DNA is TGTGCCAGCAGCCAAGTCGGTACCGGGGAGCTGTTTCTT. This chain uses TRBV4-2 with TRBJ2-2, with D hard to call. Germline V gene sequence: CDR1 LGHNA, CDR2 YNFKEQ. The CDR3 length is 13 residues. V was pared by 1 base and J by 5 bases, with 5 bases between.

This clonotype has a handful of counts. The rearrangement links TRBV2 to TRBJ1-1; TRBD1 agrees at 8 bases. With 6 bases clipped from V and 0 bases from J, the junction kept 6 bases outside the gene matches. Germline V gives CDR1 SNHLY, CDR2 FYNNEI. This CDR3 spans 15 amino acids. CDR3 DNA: TGTGCCAGCAGCGATCCGGGACAGGTGAACACTGAAGCTTTCTTT. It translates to CASSDPGQVNTEAFF.

The CDR3 coding sequence is TGTGCCAGTAGTATCCCGCCCCAGGGCGGGAATGAGCAGTTCTTC. Amino acids: CASSIPPQGGNEQFF. The chain has TRBV19 and TRBJ2-1; D could derive from TRBD1 or TRBD2 (5 bases each). This CDR3 is 15 amino acids long. Germline CDR1 LNHDA, CDR2 SQIVND (reference sequence). Trimming took off 3 bases at V and 7 bases at J, with 16 bases between the two ends.

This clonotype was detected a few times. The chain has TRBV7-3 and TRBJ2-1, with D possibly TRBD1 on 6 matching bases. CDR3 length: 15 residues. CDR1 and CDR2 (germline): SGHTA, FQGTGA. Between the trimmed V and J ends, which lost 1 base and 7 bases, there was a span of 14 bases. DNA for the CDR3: TGTGCCAGCAGCTTAAGGGGGCTGGGGAATAATGAGCAGTTCTTC. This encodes CASSLRGLGNNEQFF. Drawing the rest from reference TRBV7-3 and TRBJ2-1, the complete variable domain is GAGVSQTPSNKVTEKGKYVELRCDPISGHTALYWYRQSLGQGPEFLIYFQGTGAADDSGLPNDRFFAVRPEGSVSTLKIQRTERGDSAVYLCASSLRGLGNNEQFFGPGTRLTVL.

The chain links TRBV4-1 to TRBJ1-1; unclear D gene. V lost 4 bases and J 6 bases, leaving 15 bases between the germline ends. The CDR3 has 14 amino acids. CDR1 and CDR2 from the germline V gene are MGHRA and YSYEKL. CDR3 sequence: CASSPTGSPPEAFF. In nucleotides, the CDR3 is TGCGCCAGCAGCCCCACCGGTTCCCCCCCTGAAGCTTTCTTT.

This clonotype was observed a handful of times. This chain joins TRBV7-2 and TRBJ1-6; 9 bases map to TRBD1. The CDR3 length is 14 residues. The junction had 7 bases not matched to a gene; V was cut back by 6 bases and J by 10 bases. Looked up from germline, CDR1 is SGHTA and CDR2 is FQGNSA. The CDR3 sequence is CASREDRGLSPLHF. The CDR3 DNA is TGTGCCAGCAGGGAGGACAGGGGATTGTCACCCCTCCACTTT.

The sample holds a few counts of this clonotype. CDR3 in DNA: TGCAGCGGCGGCGGAGGGGGCCCGAGGGAGGAGCAGTACTTC. Its translation: CSGGGGGPREEQYF. The chain recombines TRBV29-1 with TRBJ2-7; a possible D gene is TRBD1 (7 bases). The V end lost 7 bases, the J end lost 7 bases, and 23 bases lay between the germline ends. The CDR3 is 14 amino acids. Germline CDR1 reads SQVTM; CDR2 reads ANQGSEA.

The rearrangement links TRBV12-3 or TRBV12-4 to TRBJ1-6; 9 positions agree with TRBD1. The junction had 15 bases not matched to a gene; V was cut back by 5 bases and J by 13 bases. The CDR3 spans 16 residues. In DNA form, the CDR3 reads TGTGCCAGCAGTACCCCCTTCGGGACAGGGTATGTCCCCCTCCACTTT. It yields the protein CASSTPFGTGYVPLHF.

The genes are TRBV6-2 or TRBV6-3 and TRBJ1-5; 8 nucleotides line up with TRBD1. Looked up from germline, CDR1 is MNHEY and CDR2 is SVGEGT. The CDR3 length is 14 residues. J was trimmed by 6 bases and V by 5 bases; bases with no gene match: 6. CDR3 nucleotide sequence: TGTGCCAGCAGTAACGACAGGGGACGTCAGCCCCAGCATTTT. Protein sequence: CASSNDRGRQPQHF.

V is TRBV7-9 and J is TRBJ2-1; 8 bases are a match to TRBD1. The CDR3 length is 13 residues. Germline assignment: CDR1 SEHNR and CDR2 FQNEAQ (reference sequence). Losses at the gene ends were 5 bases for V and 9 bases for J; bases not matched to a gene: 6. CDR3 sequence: CASSQQQGGEQFF. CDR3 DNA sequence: TGTGCCAGCAGCCAACAACAGGGGGGTGAGCAGTTCTTC.

This CDR3 reads CASSEVGGINYGYTF. CDR3 nucleotide sequence: TGTGCCAGCAGTGAAGTAGGAGGGATTAACTATGGCTACACCTTC. The chain links TRBV6-1 to TRBJ1-2; D not certain. The germline V gene has CDR1 MNHNS and CDR2 SASEGT. The CDR3 is 15 amino acids. The V gene lost 1 base and the J gene lost 1 base, with 10 bases spanning the gap.

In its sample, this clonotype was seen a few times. CDR3 loop: CASSPKAESSYNSPLHF. The CDR3 coding sequence is TGTGCCAGCAGCCCAAAAGCCGAAAGCTCCTATAATTCACCCCTCCACTTT. The rearrangement joins TRBV9 to TRBJ1-6; D unresolved. The CDR3 has 17 amino acids. CDR1 and CDR2 from the germline V gene are SGDLS and YYNGEE. Deletions cut 4 bases from V and 0 bases from J, with 14 bases between.

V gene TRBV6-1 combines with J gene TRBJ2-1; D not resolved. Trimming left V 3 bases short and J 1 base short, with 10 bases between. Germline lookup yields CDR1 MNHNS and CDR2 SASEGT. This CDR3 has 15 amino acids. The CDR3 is CASSDGPESYNEQFF. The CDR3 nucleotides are TGTGCCAGCAGTGACGGACCAGAGTCCTACAATGAGCAGTTCTTC.

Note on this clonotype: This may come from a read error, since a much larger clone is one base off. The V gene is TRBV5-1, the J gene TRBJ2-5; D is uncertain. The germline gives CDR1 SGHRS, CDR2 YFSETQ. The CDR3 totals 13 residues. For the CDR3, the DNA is TGCGTCAGCAGCTTGCCACAGCAAGAGACCCAGTACTTC. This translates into CVSSLPQQETQYF. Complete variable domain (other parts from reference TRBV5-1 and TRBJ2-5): KAGVTQTPRYLIKTRGQQVTLSCSPISGHRSVSWYQQTPGQGLQFLFEYFSETQRNKGNFPGRFSGRQFSNSRSEMNVSTLELGDSALYLCVSSLPQQETQYFGPGTRLLVL.

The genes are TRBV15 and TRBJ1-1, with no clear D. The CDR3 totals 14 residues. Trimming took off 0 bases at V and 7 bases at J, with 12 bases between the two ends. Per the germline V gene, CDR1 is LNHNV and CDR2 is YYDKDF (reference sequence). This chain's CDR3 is CATSRERLGFEAFF. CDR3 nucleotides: TGTGCCACCAGCAGAGAAAGACTCGGCTTTGAAGCTTTCTTT.

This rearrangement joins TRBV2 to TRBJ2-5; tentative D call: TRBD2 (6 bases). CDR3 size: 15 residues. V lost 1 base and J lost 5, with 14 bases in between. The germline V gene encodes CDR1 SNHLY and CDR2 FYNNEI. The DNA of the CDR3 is TGTGCCAGCAGTGAAGAGGCTGCGGGACGTGAGACCCAGTACTTC. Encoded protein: CASSEEAAGRETQYF.

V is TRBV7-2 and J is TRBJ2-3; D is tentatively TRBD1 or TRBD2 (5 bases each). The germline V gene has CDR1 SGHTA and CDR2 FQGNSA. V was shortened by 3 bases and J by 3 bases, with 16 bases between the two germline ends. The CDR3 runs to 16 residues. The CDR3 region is CASSFSGTLRTDTQYF. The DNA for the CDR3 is TGTGCCAGCAGCTTCTCGGGGACCCTGAGGACAGATACGCAGTATTTT.

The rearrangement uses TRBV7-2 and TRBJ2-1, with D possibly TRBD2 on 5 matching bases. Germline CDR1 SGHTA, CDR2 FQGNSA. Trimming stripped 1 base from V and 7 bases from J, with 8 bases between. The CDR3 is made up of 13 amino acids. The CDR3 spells CASSLESGNEQFF. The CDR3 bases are TGTGCCAGCAGCTTAGAGAGCGGTAATGAGCAGTTCTTC.

The DNA for the CDR3 is TGCAGTGCCCAGGAAGGAGAAAAACTGTTTTTT. Protein: CSAQEGEKLFF. The V gene is TRBV20-1, the J gene TRBJ1-4; D gene unclear. The CDR3 extends over 11 amino acids. CDR1 is DFQATT and CDR2 is SNEGSKA in the germline V gene (reference sequence). V lost 6 bases, J lost 8 bases, and 10 bases lay in between.

The CDR3 nucleotides read TGCAGCGTTAATGGCCGTGTGGGGCAAATGGCTTTCTTT. Translation gives CSVNGRVGQMAFF. This chain joins TRBV29-1 and TRBJ1-1; possible D gene TRBD1, 5 bases. V lost 5 bases to trimming and J lost 11 bases, with 21 bases between them. Per germline, CDR1 SQVTM and CDR2 ANQGSEA. There are 13 residues in the CDR3.

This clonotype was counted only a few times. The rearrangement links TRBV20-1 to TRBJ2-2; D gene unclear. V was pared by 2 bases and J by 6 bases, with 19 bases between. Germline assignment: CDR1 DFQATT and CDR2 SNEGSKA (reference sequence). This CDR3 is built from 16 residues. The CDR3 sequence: CSARHGPSLGSGELFF. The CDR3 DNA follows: TGCAGTGCTAGACATGGGCCGAGTCTCGGGTCCGGGGAGCTGTTTTTT.

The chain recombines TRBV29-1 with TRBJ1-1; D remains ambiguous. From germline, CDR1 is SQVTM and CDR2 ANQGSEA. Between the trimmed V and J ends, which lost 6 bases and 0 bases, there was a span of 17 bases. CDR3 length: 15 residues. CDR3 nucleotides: TGCAGCGTGTCAGCGGGCTCGTCAATGAACACTGAAGCTTTCTTT. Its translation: CSVSAGSSMNTEAFF.

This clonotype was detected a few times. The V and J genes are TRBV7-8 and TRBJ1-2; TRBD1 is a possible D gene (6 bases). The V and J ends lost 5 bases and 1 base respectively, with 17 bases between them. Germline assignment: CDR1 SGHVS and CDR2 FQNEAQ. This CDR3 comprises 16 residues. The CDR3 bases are TGTGCCAGCAGCCCCACTCGGGGGGCGGTTAACTATGGCTACACCTTC. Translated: CASSPTRGAVNYGYTF.

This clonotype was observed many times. DNA of the CDR3: TGTGCCAGCAGCTGGTGGACAGGGCGCGGAAACACCATATATTTT. Translating gives CASSWWTGRGNTIYF. The rearrangement links TRBV7-9 to TRBJ1-3, with 8 bases aligning to TRBD1. Germline CDR1 and CDR2: SEHNR and FQNEAQ (reference sequence). This CDR3 comprises 15 residues. Germline trimming cut 4 bases from V and 4 bases from J; bases unmatched to any gene: 6.

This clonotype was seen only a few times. In nucleotides, the CDR3 is TGTGCCAGCAGTGTAGCGGGGGTTATATTCCAAGAGACCCAGTACTTC. This encodes CASSVAGVIFQETQYF. The V gene is TRBV6-1, the J gene TRBJ2-5, with 9 positions matching TRBD2. Germline assignment: CDR1 MNHNS and CDR2 SASEGT. The CDR3 has 16 residues. Trimming removed 4 bases from V and 1 base from J; junction bases left unmatched: 7.

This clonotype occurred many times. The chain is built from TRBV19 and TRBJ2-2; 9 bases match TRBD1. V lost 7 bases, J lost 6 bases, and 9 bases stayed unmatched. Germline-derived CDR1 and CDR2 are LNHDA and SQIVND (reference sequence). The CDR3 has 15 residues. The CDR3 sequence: CASINGQGYPGELFF. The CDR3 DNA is TGTGCCAGTATTAACGGACAGGGGTACCCCGGGGAGCTGTTTTTT.

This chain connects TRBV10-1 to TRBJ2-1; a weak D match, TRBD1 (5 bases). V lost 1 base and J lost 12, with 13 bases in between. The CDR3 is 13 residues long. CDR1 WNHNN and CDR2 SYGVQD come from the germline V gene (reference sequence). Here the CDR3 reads CASSEWGTLGQFF. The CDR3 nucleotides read TGCGCCAGCAGTGAGTGGGGCACCCTGGGGCAGTTCTTC.

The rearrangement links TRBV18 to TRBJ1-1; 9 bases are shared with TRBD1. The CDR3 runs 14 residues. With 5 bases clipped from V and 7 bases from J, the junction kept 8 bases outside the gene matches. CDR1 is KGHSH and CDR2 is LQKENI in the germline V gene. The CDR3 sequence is CASSVQGARFEAFF. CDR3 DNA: TGTGCCAGCTCAGTACAGGGGGCGCGGTTTGAAGCTTTCTTT.